This T cell receptor (beta chain) was retrieved from a study of graft-versus-host responses after intestinal transplantation. Study background: Recipients obtained multivisceral, liver-intestinal, or isolated intestinal transplants. Each recipient received anti-thymocyte globulin induction, then tacrolimus and steroids for approximately three years.

Libraries were prepared by immunoSEQ multiplex PCR; TCRdb keeps only in-frame clonotypes and omits some of them. The data hold about 3,900 clones, with approximately 85% observed a single time. Investigators treated the graft tissue so that it released intraepithelial and lamina propria lymphocytes. The sequence was obtained from a human patient who received an intestinal transplant, so some T cells may come from the graft donor. The source material was ileum tissue, sampled 650 to 670 days after intestinal transplant.

The CDR3 nucleotides are TGTGCCACCGACCCGGGACAGGGCCAGGAGACCCAGTACTTC. The encoded protein is CATDPGQGQETQYF. This sequence joins TRBV6-1 and TRBJ2-5, with TRBD1 matching 9 bases. Per the germline V gene, CDR1 is MNHNS and CDR2 is SASEGT. The J segment lost 5 bases and the V segment lost 10 bases, leaving 11 bases of the junction unmatched. This CDR3 is 14 amino acids long.